A single sample gave rise to the 8 T cell receptor beta chains below, sequenced in a study of control samples from healthy donors and cancer patients. The protocol was immunoSEQ multiplex PCR, while the TCRdb copy is restricted to in-frame clones and leaves out a portion. The table records 170,000 or so clones, under 95% of them present only once. What was sequenced was blood. Every receptor here comes from a woman younger than 30 in good health.

The chain uses TRBV5-1 and TRBJ2-5; 8 bases match TRBD1. The CDR3 has 15 residues. Germline V gene lookup returns CDR1 SGHRS and CDR2 YFSETQ. V lost 9 bases, J lost 1 base, and 11 bases stayed unmatched. The CDR3 is CATSTGQEIQETQYF. The CDR3 DNA is TGCGCCACAAGCACGGGACAGGAGATCCAAGAGACCCAGTACTTC.

The table lists this clone with a count of one. The genes are TRBV3-1 (or the pseudogene TRBV3-2) and TRBJ1-5, with 11 bases fitting TRBD1. This CDR3 contains 14 residues. The junction had 2 bases not matched to a gene; V was cut back by 4 bases and J by 6 bases. CDR1 LGHDT and CDR2 YNNKEL come from the germline V gene (reference sequence). CDR3 in DNA: TGTGCCAGCAGCCGAGGGACAGGGGGTCAGCCCCAGCATTTT. Its translation: CASSRGTGGQPQHF.

The chain is built from TRBV5-1 and TRBJ1-2, with 7 bases lining up with TRBD1. The CDR3 is made up of 17 amino acids. V was pared by 0 bases and J by 4 bases, with 12 bases of the junction left unmatched. Germline V gene data show CDR1 as SGHRS and CDR2 as YFSETQ. CDR3 region: CASSLDEGEGALYGYTF. CDR3 coding DNA: TGCGCCAGCAGCTTGGATGAAGGGGAGGGGGCCCTCTATGGCTACACCTTC.

The chain recombines TRBV27 with TRBJ1-1; a weak D match, TRBD1 (6 bases). V dropped 6 bases and J dropped 3 bases, with 23 bases sitting between them. Germline values: CDR1 MNHEY, CDR2 SMNVEV (reference sequence). This CDR3 spans 17 amino acids. The CDR3 loop is CASSRGFYPPPDTEAFF. The CDR3 DNA reads TGTGCCAGCAGCAGGGGCTTCTACCCTCCCCCCGACACTGAAGCTTTCTTT.

The chain employs TRBV6-4 and TRBJ2-5; 9 bases match TRBD2. V shed 5 bases and J 3 bases; nucleotides not matched to a gene: 1. From germline, CDR1 is MRHNA and CDR2 SNTAGT. This CDR3 comprises 13 residues. The DNA for the CDR3 is TGTGCCAGCAGTCAGCGGGGGGAAGAGACCCAGTACTTC. Its translation is CASSQRGEETQYF.

The rearrangement joins TRBV5-4 to TRBJ2-3; possibly TRBD1 for D (6 bases). This CDR3 is built from 16 residues. CDR1 SGHNT and CDR2 YYREEE come from the germline V gene (reference sequence). Trimming shortened V by 0 bases and J by 0 bases, and 11 bases separated the two germline ends. The CDR3 bases are TGTGCCAGCAGCTTGGGAGGACAGACTAGCACAGATACGCAGTATTTT. Protein product: CASSLGGQTSTDTQYF.

The genes are TRBV4-2 and TRBJ2-2; possibly TRBD2 for D (6 bases). CDR1 and CDR2 from the germline V gene are LGHNA and YNFKEQ. The CDR3 spans 17 residues. V gave up 2 bases and J gave up 0 bases, with 13 bases separating them. CDR3 sequence reads: CASSQMGLYANTGELFF. CDR3 nucleotide sequence: TGTGCCAGCAGCCAAATGGGACTTTACGCGAACACCGGGGAGCTGTTTTTT.

CDR3 nucleotides: TGTGCCAGCAGTTACAGCGGGCCCCACGGCGCCTACGAGCAGTACTTC. Amino acids: CASSYSGPHGAYEQYF. The chain uses TRBV6-5 and TRBJ2-7, with a tentative D call TRBD2 (6 bases). CDR1 is MNHEY and CDR2 is SVGAGI in the germline V gene. With 2 bases removed from V and 2 bases from J, the gap between germline ends came to 16 bases. This CDR3 is built from 16 residues.